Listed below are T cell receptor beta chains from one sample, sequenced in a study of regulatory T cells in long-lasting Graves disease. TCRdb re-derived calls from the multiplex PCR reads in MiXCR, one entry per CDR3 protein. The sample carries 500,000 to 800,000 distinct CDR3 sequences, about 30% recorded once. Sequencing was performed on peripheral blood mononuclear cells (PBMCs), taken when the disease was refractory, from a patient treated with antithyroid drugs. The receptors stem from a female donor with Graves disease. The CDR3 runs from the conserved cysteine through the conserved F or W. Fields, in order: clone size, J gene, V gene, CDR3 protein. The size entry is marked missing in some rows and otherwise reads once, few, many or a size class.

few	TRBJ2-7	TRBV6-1	CASSVEMGYEQYF
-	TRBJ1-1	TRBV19	CASSRRDRLNTEAFF
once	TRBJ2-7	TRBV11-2	CASSFGQGPYEQYF
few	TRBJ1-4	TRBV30	CAWAPNPTNEKLFF
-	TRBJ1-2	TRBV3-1	CASSSRRWDGYTF
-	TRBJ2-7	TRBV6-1	CASSAKLVYEQYF
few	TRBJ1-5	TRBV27	CASKPADAWSQPQHF
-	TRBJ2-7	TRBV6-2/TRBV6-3	CASSDSRGTGSHEQYF
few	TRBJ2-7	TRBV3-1	CASSQVGLREQYF
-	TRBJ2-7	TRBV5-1	CASSLRTSDPYEQYF